This T cell receptor beta chain came from a study of human T cells and chemical hapten exposure. About the study: Slight differences in pooled library volume were the main source of varying TCR yields across samples.

This clonotype was picked up many times. Total RNA was isolated from unfractionated whole blood. The junction had 14 bases not matched to a gene; V was cut back by 6 bases and J by 13 bases. CDR1 is MRHNA and CDR2 is SNTAGT in the germline V gene. The CDR3 consists of 13 residues. Unique molecular identifiers were linked by the library to individual cDNA molecules. TCRdb processed the 5' RACE reads anew with MiXCR; each CDR3 protein has one entry. Seen here are about 140,000 distinct CDR3 sequences, about 4.3% observed once, and the top ten hold under 1.5%. This sequence joins TRBV6-4 and TRBJ1-1; 7 nucleotides line up with TRBD1. The clonotype originates from a female donor in good health. CDR3 amino acids: CASSPSTTGKVFF. The DNA of the CDR3 is TGTGCCAGCAGCCCTTCGACGACAGGGAAAGTTTTCTTT.